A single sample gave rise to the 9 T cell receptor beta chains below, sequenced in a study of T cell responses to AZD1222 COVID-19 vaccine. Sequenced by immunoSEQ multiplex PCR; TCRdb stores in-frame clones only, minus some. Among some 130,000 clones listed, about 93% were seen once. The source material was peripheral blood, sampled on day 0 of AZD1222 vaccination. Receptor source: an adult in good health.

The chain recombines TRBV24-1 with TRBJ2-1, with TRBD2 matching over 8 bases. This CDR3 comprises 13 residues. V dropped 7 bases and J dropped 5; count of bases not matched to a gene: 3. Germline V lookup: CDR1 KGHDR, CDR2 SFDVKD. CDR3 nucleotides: TGTGCCACCAGCGGGAGGGTCCACAATGAGCAGTTCTTC. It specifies CATSGRVHNEQFF.

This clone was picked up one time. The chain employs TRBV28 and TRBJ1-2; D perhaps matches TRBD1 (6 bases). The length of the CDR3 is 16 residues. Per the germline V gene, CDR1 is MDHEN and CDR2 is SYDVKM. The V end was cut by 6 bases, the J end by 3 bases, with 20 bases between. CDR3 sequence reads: CASSAFPTGTDYGYTF. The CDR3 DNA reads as TGTGCCAGCAGCGCATTCCCGACAGGAACGGACTATGGCTACACCTTC.

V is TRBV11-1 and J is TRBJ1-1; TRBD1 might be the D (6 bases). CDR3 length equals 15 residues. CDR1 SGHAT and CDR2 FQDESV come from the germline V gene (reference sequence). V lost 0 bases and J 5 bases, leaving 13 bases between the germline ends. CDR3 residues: CASSLARGAGTEAFF. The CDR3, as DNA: TGTGCCAGCAGCTTAGCGCGGGGGGCTGGTACTGAAGCTTTCTTT. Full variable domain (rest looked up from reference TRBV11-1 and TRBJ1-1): EAEVAQSPRYKITEKSQAVAFWCDPISGHATLYWYRQILGQGPELLVQFQDESVVDDSQLPKDRFSAERLKGVDSTLKIQPAELGDSAMYLCASSLARGAGTEAFFGQGTRLTVV.

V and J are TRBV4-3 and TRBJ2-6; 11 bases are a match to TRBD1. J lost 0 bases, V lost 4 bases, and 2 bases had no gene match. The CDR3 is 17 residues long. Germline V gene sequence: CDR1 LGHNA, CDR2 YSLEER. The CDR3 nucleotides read TGCGCCAGCAGCCCCGGGACAGGGGGCTCTGGGGCCAACGTCCTGACTTTC. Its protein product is CASSPGTGGSGANVLTF.

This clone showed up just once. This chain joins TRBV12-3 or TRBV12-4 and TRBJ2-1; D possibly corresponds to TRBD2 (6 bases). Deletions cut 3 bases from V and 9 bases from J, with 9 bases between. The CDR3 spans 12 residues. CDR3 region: CASSFLGGEQFF. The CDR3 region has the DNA TGTGCCAGCAGTTTTTTGGGGGGTGAGCAGTTCTTC.

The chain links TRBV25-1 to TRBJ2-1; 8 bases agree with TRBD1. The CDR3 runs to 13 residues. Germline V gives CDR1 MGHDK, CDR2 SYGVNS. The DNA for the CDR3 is TGTGCGACCCACGGGCAGGGGGCCTATGAGCAGTTCTTC. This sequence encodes CATHGQGAYEQFF.

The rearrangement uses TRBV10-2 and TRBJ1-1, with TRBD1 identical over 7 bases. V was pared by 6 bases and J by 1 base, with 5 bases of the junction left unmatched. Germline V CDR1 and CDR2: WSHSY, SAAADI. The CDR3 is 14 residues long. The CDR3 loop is CASRIGTANTEAFF. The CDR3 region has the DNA TGCGCCAGCAGGATAGGGACAGCGAACACTGAAGCTTTCTTT.

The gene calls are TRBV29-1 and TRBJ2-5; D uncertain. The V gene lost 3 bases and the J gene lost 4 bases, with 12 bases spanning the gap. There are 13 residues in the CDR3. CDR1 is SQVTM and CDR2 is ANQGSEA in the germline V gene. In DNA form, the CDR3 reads TGCAGCGTTGATCTTGCTAGTCGAGAGACCCAGTACTTC. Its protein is CSVDLASRETQYF.

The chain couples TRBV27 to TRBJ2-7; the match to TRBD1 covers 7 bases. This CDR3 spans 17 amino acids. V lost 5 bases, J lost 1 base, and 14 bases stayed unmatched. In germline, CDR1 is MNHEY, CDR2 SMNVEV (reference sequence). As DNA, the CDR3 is TGTGCCAGCAGTGACCTCCCACAGGGGATCGGGTCCTACGAGCAGTACTTC. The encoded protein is CASSDLPQGIGSYEQYF.